The 11 T cell receptor beta chains below all came from one sample that was sequenced in a study of shared clonotypes between healthy human individuals. Sequencing used immunoSEQ multiplex PCR; TCRdb keeps in-frame clones, though not all of them. In the table there are approximately 2.1 million clones, more than 85% of which are singletons. Sequencing input: naive CD4+ T cells from PBMCs. As for subset: CD45RA+ positively selected. Receptor source: a man aged 18-30 years in good health. Some clones in this sample may be carry-over from other donors' samples.

The V call is TRBV5-1, the J call TRBJ2-1, with 9 bases identical to TRBD2. This CDR3 comprises 13 residues. V dropped 4 bases and J dropped 7; count of bases not matched to a gene: 3. Per the germline V gene, CDR1 is SGHRS and CDR2 is YFSETQ. The CDR3 nucleotides read TGCGCCAGCAGCGTTAGCGGGAGTAATGAGCAGTTCTTC. Protein: CASSVSGSNEQFF.

J is TRBJ2-2 and V is TRBV5-1, with 8 bases matching TRBD1. This CDR3 is 15 amino acids long. CDR1 is SGHRS and CDR2 is YFSETQ in the germline V gene. J was trimmed by 4 bases and V by 5 bases; bases with no gene match: 7. CDR3 bases: TGCGCCAGCAGGGGACAGGCCACGGGCACCGGGGAGCTGTTTTTT. It encodes CASRGQATGTGELFF. The complete variable domain, with remaining parts taken from reference TRBV5-1 and TRBJ2-2, reads KAGVTQTPRYLIKTRGQQVTLSCSPISGHRSVSWYQQTPGQGLQFLFEYFSETQRNKGNFPGRFSGRQFSNSRSEMNVSTLELGDSALYLCASRGQATGTGELFFGEGSRLTVL.

The genes are TRBV11-2 and TRBJ2-5; tentative D call: TRBD2 (5 bases). Germline-derived CDR1 and CDR2 are SGHAT and FQNNGV. V lost 1 base to trimming and J lost 5 bases, with 11 bases between them. The CDR3 sequence is 14 residues long. CDR3 DNA sequence: TGTGCCAGCAGCTTAGCGGGAATTGAGGAGACCCAGTACTTC. This sequence encodes CASSLAGIEETQYF.

The V call is TRBV4-1, the J call TRBJ2-1; TRBD2 matches at 8 bases. Germline V lookup: CDR1 MGHRA, CDR2 YSYEKL. CDR3 size: 19 residues. The trim removed 0 bases at V and 9 bases at J, leaving 19 bases unmatched. DNA of the CDR3: TGCGCCAGCAGCCAAGAGTCGTCGGTAAGCGGGAGCAGTTTGGGTGAGCAGTTCTTC. Translation: CASSQESSVSGSSLGEQFF.

The rearrangement joins TRBV2 to TRBJ2-3; 9 bases align to TRBD1. The CDR3 covers 14 residues. With 5 bases clipped from V and 3 bases from J, the junction kept 3 bases outside the gene matches. Germline V gene lookup returns CDR1 SNHLY and CDR2 FYNNEI. CDR3 DNA: TGTGCCAGCAGTTGGGACAGGGCTACAGATACGCAGTATTTT. Its translation: CASSWDRATDTQYF.

V usage is TRBV4-2 and J usage is TRBJ1-5; weak D call: TRBD1 (6 bases). Germline assignment: CDR1 LGHNA and CDR2 YNFKEQ. The CDR3 consists of 15 residues. V lost 3 bases and J 5 bases, leaving 14 bases between the germline ends. CDR3 region: CASSHLTGGDQPQHF. CDR3 nucleotides: TGTGCCAGCAGCCACCTGACAGGCGGGGATCAGCCCCAGCATTTT.

CDR3 coding DNA: TGTGCCAGCAGCCTCTCGAGCGGGGAGCTGTTTTTT. Amino acids: CASSLSSGELFF. This rearrangement joins TRBV7-3 to TRBJ2-2; D is uncertain. V shed 5 bases and J shed 7 bases, with 8 bases lying between them. Germline loops: CDR1 SGHTA, CDR2 FQGTGA. The CDR3 consists of 12 residues.

The chain employs TRBV18 and TRBJ2-7; possibly TRBD1 for D (5 bases). With 5 bases removed from V and 3 bases from J, the gap between germline ends came to 11 bases. Germline assignment: CDR1 KGHSH and CDR2 LQKENI. The CDR3 totals 13 residues. The chain's CDR3 is CASSVTDIYEQYF. The CDR3, as DNA: TGTGCCAGCTCAGTGACAGATATCTACGAGCAGTACTTC. Full variable domain (outside the CDR3, taken from reference TRBV18 and TRBJ2-7): NAGVMQNPRHLVRRRGQEARLRCSPMKGHSHVYWYRQLPEEGLKFMVYLQKENIIDESGMPKERFSAEFPKEGPSILRIQQVVRGDSAAYFCASSVTDIYEQYFGPGTRLTVT.

This chain joins TRBV30 and TRBJ2-5, with D hard to call. The CDR3 loop spans 13 amino acids. The germline gives CDR1 GTSNPN, CDR2 SVGIG (reference sequence). Trimming cost V 3 bases and J 2 bases, with 10 bases left between them. The CDR3 is CAWRTSSQETQYF. CDR3 coding DNA: TGTGCCTGGAGGACCTCGAGTCAAGAGACCCAGTACTTC.

V usage is TRBV5-4 and J usage is TRBJ1-1; D not resolved. This CDR3 spans 15 amino acids. V was cut by 4 bases and J by 1 base, with 14 bases left in between. Germline values: CDR1 SGHNT, CDR2 YYREEE (reference sequence). CDR3 sequence (DNA): TGTGCCAGCAGCCTAAAACAGACTGGGAACACTGAAGCTTTCTTT. Its translation: CASSLKQTGNTEAFF.

The chain combines TRBV11-3 with TRBJ2-2; D is unresolved. The CDR3 runs 14 residues. Germline V gene lookup returns CDR1 SGHNT and CDR2 YENEEA. With 3 bases removed from V and 2 bases from J, the gap between germline ends came to 7 bases. This CDR3 reads CASSFGFNTGELFF. CDR3 in DNA: TGTGCCAGCAGCTTCGGCTTCAACACCGGGGAGCTGTTTTTT.